This is a list of T cell receptor beta chains from one sample in a study of blood T cell repertoires in COVID-19. Using immunoSEQ multiplex PCR, the repertoire was profiled, and TCRdb retains in-frame clones only, with some absent. The table has 200,000 to 250,000 clones, approximately 82% seen once. The sequencing sample was made of peripheral blood. Source of these receptors: a woman aged 40-49 years who had recovered from COVID-19. CDR3s leave out the opening cysteine and the closing phenylalanine or tryptophan. The order of the fields is V gene, CDR3 protein.

V: TRBV7-2; CDR3: ASSLTRGGGETQY
V: TRBV5-5; CDR3: ASDLAGADTQY
V: TRBV7-2; CDR3: ASSLASGKYSGANVLT
V: TRBV30; CDR3: AWSAGGLTYEQY
V: TRBV7-9; CDR3: ASSSTGLTDTQY
V: TRBV6-1; CDR3: ASSEVGGNRGGYT
V: TRBV5-1; CDR3: ASSLGGQGAREQY
V: TRBV4-3; CDR3: ASSQDAAQRGATDTQY
V: TRBV18; CDR3: ASSQYSGSGNTIY
V: TRBV29-1; CDR3: SVEAGMNTEAF
V: TRBV6-5; CDR3: ASRTGTRTSPLH
V: TRBV9; CDR3: ASQPTALNTIY
V: TRBV19; CDR3: ATLDRGQGGYT
V: TRBV28; CDR3: ASSSPSLGGANTGELF
V: TRBV4-3; CDR3: ASSLQGGGATEQF
V: TRBV6-6; CDR3: ASSSGDKSYGYT
V: TRBV7-8; CDR3: ASSLDLTNLLNEQF
V: TRBV6-2/TRBV6-3; CDR3: ASSTPTPVTEDTGELF
V: TRBV12-2; CDR3: ASRLEVGGELTDTQY
V: TRBV7-9; CDR3: ASSQRQTSDTEAF
V: TRBV5-1; CDR3: ASRVRTLNTEAF
V: TRBV27; CDR3: ASSGLAGDETQY
V: TRBV7-2; CDR3: ASSLLGGGETQY
V: TRBV19; CDR3: ASTLRQGAANTEAF
V: TRBV20-1; CDR3: SASVGNRGSYEQY
V: TRBV20-1; CDR3: SASEPGTNEKLF
V: TRBV24-1; CDR3: DQTGRGESEAF